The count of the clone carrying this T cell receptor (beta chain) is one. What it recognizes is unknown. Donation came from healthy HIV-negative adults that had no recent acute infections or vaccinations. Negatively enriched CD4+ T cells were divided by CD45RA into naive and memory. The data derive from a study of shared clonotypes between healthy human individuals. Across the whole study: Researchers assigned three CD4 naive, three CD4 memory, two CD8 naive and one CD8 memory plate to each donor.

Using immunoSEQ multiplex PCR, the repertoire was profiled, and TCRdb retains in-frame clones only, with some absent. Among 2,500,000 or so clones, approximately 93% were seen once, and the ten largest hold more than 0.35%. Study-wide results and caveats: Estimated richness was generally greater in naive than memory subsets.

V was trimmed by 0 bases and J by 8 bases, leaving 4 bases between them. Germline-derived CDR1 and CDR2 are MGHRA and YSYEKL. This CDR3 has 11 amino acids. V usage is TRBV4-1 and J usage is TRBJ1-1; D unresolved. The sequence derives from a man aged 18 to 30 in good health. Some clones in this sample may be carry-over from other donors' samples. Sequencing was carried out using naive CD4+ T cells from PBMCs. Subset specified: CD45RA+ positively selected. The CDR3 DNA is TGCGCCAGCAGCCAAGAGACAGAAGCTTTCTTT. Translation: CASSQETEAFF.